The clone carrying this T cell receptor beta chain has just one count. Other DNA sequences in this sample translate to the same CDR3. V was pared by 2 bases and J by 2 bases, with 8 bases between. CDR1 is SGHRS and CDR2 is YFSETQ in the germline V gene. The CDR3 is 13 amino acids. Repertoires were generated with immunoSEQ multiplex PCR, while TCRdb's copy carries only in-frame clones and drops some. The table includes roughly 2 million clones, roughly 95% detected once. The data were taken from a study of shared clonotypes between healthy human individuals. The naive CD8 population came from CD45RO-negative cells selected for CCR7, without terminally differentiated effector memory CD45RA+ cells.

This sequence originates from a man between 18 and 35 years old in good health. The rearrangement joins TRBV5-1 to TRBJ2-7; D gene unclear. Source material: naive CD8+ T cells sorted from blood. CDR3 in amino acids: CASSFGQAYEQYF. As DNA, the CDR3 is TGCGCCAGCAGCTTCGGGCAGGCCTACGAGCAGTACTTC.